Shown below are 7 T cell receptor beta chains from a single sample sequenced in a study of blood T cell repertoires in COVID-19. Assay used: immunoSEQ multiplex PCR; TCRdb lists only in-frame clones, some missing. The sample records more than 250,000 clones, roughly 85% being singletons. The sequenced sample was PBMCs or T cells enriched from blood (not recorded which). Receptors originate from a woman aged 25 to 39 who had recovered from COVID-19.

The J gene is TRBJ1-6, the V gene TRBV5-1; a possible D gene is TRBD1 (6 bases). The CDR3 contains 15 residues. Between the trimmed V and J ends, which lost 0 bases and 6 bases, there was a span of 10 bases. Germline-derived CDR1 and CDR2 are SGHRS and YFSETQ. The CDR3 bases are TGCGCCAGCAGCTTGGACAGGGCAGGTAATTCACCCCTCCACTTT. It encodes CASSLDRAGNSPLHF.

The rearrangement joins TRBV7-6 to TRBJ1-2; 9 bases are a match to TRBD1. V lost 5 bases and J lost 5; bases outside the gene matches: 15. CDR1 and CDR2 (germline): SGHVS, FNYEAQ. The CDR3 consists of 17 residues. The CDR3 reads CASSPRTGVGSGYGYTF. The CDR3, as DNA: TGTGCCAGCAGCCCCAGGACAGGGGTTGGTAGTGGGTATGGCTACACCTTC.

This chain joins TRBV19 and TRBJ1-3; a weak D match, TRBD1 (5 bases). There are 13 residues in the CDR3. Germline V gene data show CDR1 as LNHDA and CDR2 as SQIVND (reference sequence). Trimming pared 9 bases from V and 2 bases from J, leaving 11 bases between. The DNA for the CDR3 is TGTGCCAGCTCAGGGATGCCTGGAAACACCATATATTTT. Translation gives CASSGMPGNTIYF.

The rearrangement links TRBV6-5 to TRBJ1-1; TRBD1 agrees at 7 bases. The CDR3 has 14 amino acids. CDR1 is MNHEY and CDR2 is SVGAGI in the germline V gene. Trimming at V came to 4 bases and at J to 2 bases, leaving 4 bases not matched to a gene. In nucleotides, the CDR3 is TGTGCCAGCAGTTCACAGGGGATCAACACTGAAGCTTTCTTT. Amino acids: CASSSQGINTEAFF.

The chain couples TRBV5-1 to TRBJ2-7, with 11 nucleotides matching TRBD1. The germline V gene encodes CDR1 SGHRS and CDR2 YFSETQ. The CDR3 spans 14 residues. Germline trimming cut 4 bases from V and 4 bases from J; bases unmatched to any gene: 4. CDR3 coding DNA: TGCGCCAGCAGCGGGACAGGGGGTCAATACGAGCAGTACTTC. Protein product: CASSGTGGQYEQYF.

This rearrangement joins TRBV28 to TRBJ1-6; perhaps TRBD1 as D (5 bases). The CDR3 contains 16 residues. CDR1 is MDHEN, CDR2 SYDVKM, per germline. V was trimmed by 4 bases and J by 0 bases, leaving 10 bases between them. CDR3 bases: TGTGCCAGCAGTTCCCCGGGACTCTCCTATAATTCACCCCTCCACTTT. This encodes CASSSPGLSYNSPLHF.

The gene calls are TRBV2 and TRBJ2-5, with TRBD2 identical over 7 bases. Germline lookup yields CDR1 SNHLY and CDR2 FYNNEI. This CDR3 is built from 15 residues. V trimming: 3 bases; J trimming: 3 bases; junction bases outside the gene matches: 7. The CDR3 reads CASSEIKGREETQYF. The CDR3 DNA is TGTGCCAGCAGTGAGATTAAGGGGAGGGAAGAGACCCAGTACTTC.